This record looks at one T cell receptor (beta chain) sequence and its context. This clonotype came up a few times. The specificity of this receptor is unknown. No clone much larger than this one lies a single base away; base qualities are absent. Ficoll-Paque density gradient centrifugation was used to isolate PBMCs. Sequencing instrument: Illumina NovaSeq 6000. Using 5'RACE with constant-segment primers, TCRalpha and TCRbeta cDNA libraries were constructed, with sample barcodes and unique molecular identifiers added in the process. Trizol reagent was used to extract RNA from every sample. The libraries were amplified in two PCR steps, and the second step added a second sample barcode and Illumina TruSeq adapters. The libraries were sequenced on an Illumina NovaSeq using 2 x 150 bp paired-end reads. The original methods were these. The reads were demultiplexed and collapsed into UMI-guided consensus sequences using migec v1.2.7. Using mixcr v2.1.11, the UMI consensuses were aligned to TRA and TRB V and J templates and assembled into clonotypes. Expanded or contracted clonotypes were those called significant by both edgeR and NoisET, with noise models trained on biological replicates. For edgeR calls, the cutoffs were a false discovery rate-adjusted p below 0.01 and a log2 fold-change threshold of 1. As an exploratory analysis of dynamics, max-normalized trajectories of the 1000 most abundant clonotypes were examined with PCA combined with hierarchical clustering. Each responding clone was given a CD4 or CD8 phenotype based on the CD4+ and CD8+ repertoires, which had been sequenced separately. TCRdb reanalyzed the raw reads on its own, using fastp at Q25 for trimming and MiXCR for clone calling, and kept in-frame beta chains. Every CDR3 protein is listed once, alongside the most common genes and DNA of its rows. Here the V and J calls rest on TCRdb's processing, not on the authors' analysis. The table for this sample lists a few hundred thousand distinct CDR3 sequences; approximately 20% of them were counted only once. In total, the top ten clones hold about 21% of the sample.

This sample was included in a study of T-cell memory formation after mild COVID-19 (dated by TCRdb to about 2021). At the level of the whole study: TCR sequence clusters from the two donors were largely donor specific. T-cell clones expanding and contracting after mild COVID-19 in two donors were tracked by longitudinal TCRalpha and TCRbeta repertoire sequencing. The cohort comprised two young, previously healthy adult volunteers, one female and one male.

For this chain, trimming is 8 bases at the V end and 1 base at the J end, and the number of junction bases without a gene match is 5. In the germline V gene, CDR1 corresponds to SGHRS and CDR2 to YFSETQ. The CDR3 runs 14 amino acids, cysteine and phenylalanine included. The kept DNA is CDR3 alone, 42 bases in frame from the first base. The full study reports these points: The study covered only two mild cases, and larger cohorts including severe cases with pre-infection samples were considered necessary. The detection of some responding clones in pre-infection memory suggests that pre-existing cross-reactive memory T cells joined the SARS-CoV-2 response. Whether the second-wave clones peaking on day 37 were SARS-CoV-2 specific was not confirmed. Contracting CD4+ clones turned up mainly in the CM and EM memory subsets, whereas EMRA was where CD8+ clones were enriched. Clones contracting from day 15 to 85 had balanced CD4/CD8 phenotypes, while a second wave expanding from day 15 to 37 was biased towards CD4+.

The sequence came from a man younger than 30 who had mild COVID-19 (a few samples of this study predate the infection). The sample titles of this study are shuffled in the database, so cell type and time point are left out; the donor was told from shared clones. The sample consisted of PBMCs or a T cell subset sorted from them (not recorded which). This chain is built from TRBV5-1 and TRBJ2-2, with 7 bases aligning to TRBD1. This receptor carries the CDR3 CASADRMNTGELFF. In nucleotides, the sequence is TGCGCCAGTGCGGACAGGATGAACACCGGGGAGCTGTTTTTT. Here the CDR3 is joined to the reference TRBV5-1 and TRBJ2-2 genes, and the full variable domain is: KAGVTQTPRYLIKTRGQQVTLSCSPISGHRSVSWYQQTPGQGLQFLFEYFSETQRNKGNFPGRFSGRQFSNSRSEMNVSTLELGDSALYLCASADRMNTGELFFGEGSRLTVL.